This TCR beta chain was identified during a study of CD8+CD57+ T cells in acquired aplastic anemia. Whole-study results and caveats: Patients and controls shared under 35 CD8+ CDR3 sequences, which appeared highly expressed in patients and within their immunodominant clones.

Remarks on this clonotype: Its antigen is currently unknown.

Both TCR beta VDJ combination and CDR3 sequence profiling were carried out. Genomic DNA was the template for this profiling. MiXCR, applied by TCRdb to the reads, yields one record per CDR3 protein. The repertoire holds some 280,000 distinct CDR3 sequences, with 55% to 60% as singletons. Germline CDR1 is SGHNT and CDR2 is YYREEE (reference sequence). The ends were cut back, 0 bases at V and 5 bases at J, with 11 bases in the middle. The CDR3 consists of 14 residues. What was sequenced was sorted CD4+, CD8+, or CD8+CD57+ T cells (not recorded which) from PBMCs. The receptor was derived from a human donor with severe aplastic anemia or a healthy control (not recorded which). The V call is TRBV5-4, the J call TRBJ1-2, with D possibly being TRBD1 (6 bases). CDR3 loop: CASSLGGQDYGYTF. The CDR3 region has the DNA TGTGCCAGCAGCTTGGGGGGGCAGGATTATGGCTACACCTTC.